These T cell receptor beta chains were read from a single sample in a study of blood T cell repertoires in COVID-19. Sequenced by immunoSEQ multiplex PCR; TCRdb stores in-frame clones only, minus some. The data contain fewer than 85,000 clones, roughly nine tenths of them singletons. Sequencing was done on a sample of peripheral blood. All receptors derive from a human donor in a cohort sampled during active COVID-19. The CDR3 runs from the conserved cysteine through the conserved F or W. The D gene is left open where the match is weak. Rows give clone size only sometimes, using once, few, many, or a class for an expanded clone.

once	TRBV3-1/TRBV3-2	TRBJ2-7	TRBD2	CASSPPGGYEQYF	TGTGCCAGCAGCCCCCCGGGAGGCTACGAGCAGTACTTC
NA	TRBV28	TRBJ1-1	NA	CASAAVDSLEAFF	TGTGCCAGCGCGGCCGTGGACAGCCTAGAAGCTTTCTTT
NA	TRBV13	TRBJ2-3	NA	CASSTTGLSDTQYF	TGTGCCAGCAGCACGACGGGACTTTCAGATACGCAGTATTTT
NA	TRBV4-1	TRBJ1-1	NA	CASSREAGFPTEAFF	TGCGCCAGCAGCCGGGAGGCGGGATTTCCCACTGAAGCTTTCTTT
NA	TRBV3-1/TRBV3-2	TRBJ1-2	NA	CASSKLPPDYGYTF	TGTGCCAGCAGCAAACTACCTCCAGACTATGGCTACACCTTC
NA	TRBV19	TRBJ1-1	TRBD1	CASSGQGLGTEAFF	TGTGCCAGTAGTGGACAGGGGTTAGGCACTGAAGCTTTCTTT
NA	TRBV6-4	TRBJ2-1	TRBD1	CASSDSGTASYNEQFF	TGTGCCAGCAGTGACTCTGGGACAGCCTCCTACAATGAGCAGTTCTTC
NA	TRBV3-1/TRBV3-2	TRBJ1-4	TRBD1	CASSPIQGAISEKLFF	TGTGCCAGCAGCCCCATCCAGGGGGCTATTAGTGAAAAACTGTTTTTT
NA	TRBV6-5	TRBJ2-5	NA	CASSSRELMETQYF	TGTGCCAGCTCATCCCGGGAGTTGATGGAGACCCAGTACTTC
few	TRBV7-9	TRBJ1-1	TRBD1	CASSPDRAGMNTEAFF	TGTGCCAGCAGCCCTGACAGGGCGGGTATGAACACTGAAGCTTTCTTT
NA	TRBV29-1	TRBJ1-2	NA	CSVVSQDTANYGYTF	TGCAGCGTTGTCTCGCAGGACACAGCTAACTATGGCTACACCTTC
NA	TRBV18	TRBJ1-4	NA	CASSPAESEKLFF	TGTGCCAGCTCACCTGCCGAGAGTGAAAAACTGTTTTTT
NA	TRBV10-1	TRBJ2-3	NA	CASSDPSTDTQYF	TGCGCCAGCAGTGACCCCTCCACAGATACGCAGTATTTT
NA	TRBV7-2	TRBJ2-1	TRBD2	CASSSGTSGNEQFF	TGTGCCAGCAGCTCGGGGACTAGCGGCAATGAGCAGTTCTTC
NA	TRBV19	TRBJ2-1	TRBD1	CASSEDRDNEQFF	TGTGCCAGTAGTGAAGACAGGGACAATGAGCAGTTCTTC
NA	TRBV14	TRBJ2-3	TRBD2	CASSHGLAGGPYQRDTQYF	TGTGCCAGCAGCCATGGGTTAGCGGGAGGGCCTTATCAGAGAGATACGCAGTATTTT
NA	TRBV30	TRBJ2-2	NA	CAWNKEFGELFF	TGTGCCTGGAATAAGGAGTTCGGGGAGCTGTTTTTT
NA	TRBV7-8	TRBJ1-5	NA	CASKKRENQPQHF	TGTGCCAGCAAAAAGAGAGAGAATCAGCCCCAGCATTTT
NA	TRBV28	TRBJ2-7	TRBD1	CASSSAPGTGNEQYF	TGTGCCAGCAGTTCGGCCCCCGGGACAGGAAACGAGCAGTACTTC
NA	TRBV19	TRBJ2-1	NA	CATRRSGRSSYNEQFF	TGTGCCACCCGTAGATCCGGTCGAAGCTCCTACAATGAGCAGTTCTTC
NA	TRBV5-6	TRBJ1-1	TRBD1	CASSTGGNTEAFF	TGTGCCAGCAGCACAGGGGGGAACACTGAAGCTTTCTTT
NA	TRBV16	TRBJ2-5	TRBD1	CASSQTGQFQETQYF	TGTGCCAGCAGCCAAACGGGACAGTTCCAAGAGACCCAGTACTTC
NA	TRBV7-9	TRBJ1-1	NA	CASSPQSGHYTEAFF	TGTGCCAGCAGCCCACAATCAGGCCACTACACTGAAGCTTTCTTT
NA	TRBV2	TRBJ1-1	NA	CASSETGMNTEAFF	TGTGCCAGCAGTGAAACGGGAATGAACACTGAAGCTTTCTTT
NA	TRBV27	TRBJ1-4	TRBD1	CASTGTGEGEKLFF	TGTGCCAGCACTGGGACAGGGGAAGGTGAAAAACTGTTTTTT
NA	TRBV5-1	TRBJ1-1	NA	CASSLSHGLMNTEAFF	TGCGCCAGCAGCTTATCTCACGGTCTCATGAACACTGAAGCTTTCTTT
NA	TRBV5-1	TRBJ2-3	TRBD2	CASSPWGGSTDTQYF	TGCGCCAGCAGCCCATGGGGGGGGAGCACAGATACGCAGTATTTT
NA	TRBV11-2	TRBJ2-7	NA	CASRRAEAVDEQYF	TGTGCCAGCCGCCGAGCAGAAGCGGTAGACGAGCAGTACTTC
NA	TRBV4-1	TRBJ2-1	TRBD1	CASSLGTGDLDEQFF	TGCGCCAGCAGCCTGGGGACAGGGGATTTGGATGAGCAGTTCTTC
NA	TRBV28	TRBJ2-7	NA	CASRVGDSAYEQYF	TGTGCCAGCAGGGTGGGGGACTCGGCCTACGAGCAGTACTTC
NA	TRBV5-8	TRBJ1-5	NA	CASSLITGTHSNQPQHF	TGTGCCAGCAGCTTGATTACCGGGACACATAGCAATCAGCCCCAGCATTTT
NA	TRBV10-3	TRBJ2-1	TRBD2	CAISESGAGGSSYNEQFF	TGTGCCATCAGTGAGTCGGGCGCGGGAGGCTCCTCCTACAATGAGCAGTTCTTC
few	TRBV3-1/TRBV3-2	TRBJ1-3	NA	CASSQVPGDTIYF	TGTGCCAGCAGCCAAGTTCCGGGGGACACCATATATTTT
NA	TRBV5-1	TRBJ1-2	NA	CASSLEGRGNYGYTF	TGCGCCAGCAGCTTGGAAGGCAGGGGTAACTATGGCTACACCTTC
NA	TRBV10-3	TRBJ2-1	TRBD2	CAMGPGLANYNEQFF	TGTGCCATGGGGCCGGGACTAGCGAATTACAATGAGCAGTTCTTC
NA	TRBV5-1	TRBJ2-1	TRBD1	CASSLAILAGGFGSYNEQFF	TGCGCCAGCAGCTTGGCCATATTGGCAGGGGGCTTTGGGTCCTACAATGAGCAGTTCTTC
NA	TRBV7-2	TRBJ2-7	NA	CASSLVPSGNEQYF	TGTGCCAGCAGCTTAGTTCCTAGTGGAAACGAGCAGTACTTC
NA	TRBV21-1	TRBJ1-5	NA	CASIPVTNQPQHF	TGTGCCAGCATCCCGGTTACCAATCAGCCCCAGCATTTT
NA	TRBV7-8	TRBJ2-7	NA	CASKYSGAYEQYF	TGTGCCAGCAAATACTCCGGGGCCTACGAGCAGTACTTC
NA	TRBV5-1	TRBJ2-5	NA	CASSLGGRGARETQYF	TGCGCCAGCAGCTTGGGAGGCCGGGGGGCTCGGGAGACCCAGTACTTC
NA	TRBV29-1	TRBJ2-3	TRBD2	CSVGATSGGIGTDTQYF	TGCAGCGTTGGAGCGACTAGCGGGGGGATAGGCACAGATACGCAGTATTTT
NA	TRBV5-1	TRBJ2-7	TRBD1	CASSLGQGSYEQYF	TGCGCCAGCAGCTTAGGACAGGGCTCCTACGAGCAGTACTTC
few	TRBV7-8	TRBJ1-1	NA	CASSFLGQNTEAFF	TGTGCCAGCAGCTTCTTGGGACAGAACACTGAAGCTTTCTTT
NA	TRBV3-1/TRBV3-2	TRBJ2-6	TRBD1	CASSSHRGSSGANVLTF	TGTGCCAGCAGCTCTCACAGGGGGAGCTCTGGGGCCAACGTCCTGACTTTC
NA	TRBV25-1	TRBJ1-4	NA	CASSESGPGNEKLFF	TGTGCCAGCAGTGAATCAGGGCCGGGTAATGAAAAACTGTTTTTT
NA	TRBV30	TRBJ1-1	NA	CAFGGNTEAFF	TGTGCCTTCGGGGGGAACACTGAAGCTTTCTTT
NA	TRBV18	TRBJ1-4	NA	CASSEAQMATNEKLFF	TGTGCCAGCTCCGAAGCACAGATGGCAACTAATGAAAAACTGTTTTTT
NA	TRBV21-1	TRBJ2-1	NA	CASSKDGGERGPYNEQFF	TGTGCCAGCAGCAAAGACGGGGGGGAACGGGGCCCCTACAATGAGCAGTTCTTC
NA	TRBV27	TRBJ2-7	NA	CASSLSRGSAGDSYEQYF	TGTGCCAGCAGTTTAAGTAGGGGCAGCGCAGGGGACTCCTACGAGCAGTACTTC
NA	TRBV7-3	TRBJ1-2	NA	CASSASPGGYTF	TGTGCCAGCAGCGCCTCCCCGGGGGGCTACACCTTC
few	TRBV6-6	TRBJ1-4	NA	CASSGQQGFNEKLFF	TGTGCCAGCAGTGGCCAACAGGGATTCAATGAAAAACTGTTTTTT
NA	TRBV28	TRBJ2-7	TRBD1	CASSQPGQGTYEQYF	TGTGCCAGCAGCCAGCCGGGACAGGGTACCTACGAGCAGTACTTC
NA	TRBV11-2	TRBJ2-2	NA	CASSFGGDTGELFF	TGTGCCAGCAGCTTTGGAGGGGACACCGGGGAGCTGTTTTTT
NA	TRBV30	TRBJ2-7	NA	CAWIRPDHEQYF	TGTGCCTGGATCAGGCCCGACCACGAGCAGTACTTC
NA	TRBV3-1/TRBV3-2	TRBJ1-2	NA	CASSQTGGYTF	TGTGCCAGCAGCCAGACTGGTGGCTACACCTTC
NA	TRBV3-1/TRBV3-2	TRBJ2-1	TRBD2	CASSQLGSGTYNEQFF	TGTGCCAGCAGCCAACTGGGTAGCGGGACCTACAATGAGCAGTTCTTC
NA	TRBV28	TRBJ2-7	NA	CASSLPGEYEQYF	TGTGCCAGCAGTCTACCAGGGGAATACGAGCAGTACTTC
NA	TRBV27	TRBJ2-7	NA	CASGETGREEQYF	TGTGCCAGCGGGGAAACAGGAAGAGAGGAGCAGTACTTC
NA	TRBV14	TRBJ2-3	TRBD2	CASSNQLASTDTQYF	TGTGCCAGCAGCAATCAACTAGCGAGCACAGATACGCAGTATTTT